This T cell receptor beta chain was documented in a study of T-cell reconstitution after alpha-beta-depleted transplantation in children. With 6 bases removed from V and 0 bases from J, the gap between germline ends came to 17 bases. This CDR3 has 17 amino acids. The TCRbeta library was prepared with unique molecular identifiers. TCRdb analysed the PCR reads with MiXCR anew, one entry per CDR3 protein. The sample consists of 800,000 to 1,000,000 distinct CDR3 sequences, roughly 31% of them appearing once. The sequencing used PBMCs, mostly from graft donor cells, collected 360 days after TCRalphabeta/CD19-depleted stem cell transplant. The clonotype was recovered from a boy less than two years old who had a stem cell transplant for SCID, so the T cells may come from the graft donor. The J gene is TRBJ2-2, the V gene TRBV12-3 or TRBV12-4; D is perhaps TRBD1 (7 bases). CDR3 DNA: TGTGCCAGCAGGTCCGGCGCGGGACAGCCGAACACCGGGGAGCTGTTTTTT. Protein product: CASRSGAGQPNTGELFF.